The 23 T cell receptor beta chains given below trace back to one sample, sequenced in a study of shared clonotypes between healthy human individuals. The table came from immunoSEQ multiplex PCR; TCRdb's copy has only in-frame clones and leaves some out. The sample has about 480,000 clones, nearly 80% seen once; the top ten hold around 12%. Material for sequencing was PBMCs. These receptors came from a woman in her thirties or forties in good health. Some clones in this sample may be carry-over from other donors' samples.

The rearrangement uses TRBV28 and TRBJ2-7, with 9 bases aligning to TRBD2. CDR3 length equals 14 residues. The J segment lost 0 bases and the V segment lost 6 bases, leaving 3 bases of the junction unmatched. Germline lookup yields CDR1 MDHEN and CDR2 SYDVKM. The CDR3 spells CASRISGGSYEQYF. CDR3 nucleotide sequence: TGTGCCAGCAGGATTAGCGGGGGCTCCTACGAGCAGTACTTC.

The chain recombines TRBV28 with TRBJ2-5, with TRBD2 matching 8 bases. V trimming: 6 bases; J trimming: 11 bases; junction bases outside the gene matches: 11. The CDR3 has 13 amino acids. Germline V gene sequence: CDR1 MDHEN, CDR2 SYDVKM. The CDR3 loop reads CASSSPGRGEQYF. CDR3 in DNA: TGTGCCAGCAGCTCGCCCGGGAGGGGGGAGCAGTACTTC.

V is TRBV4-1 and J is TRBJ2-5; D is ambiguous. Per the germline V gene, CDR1 is MGHRA and CDR2 is YSYEKL. Trimming removed 3 bases at V and 1 base at J, with 12 bases between. The CDR3 is 15 amino acids. The CDR3 DNA is TGCGCCAGCAGCCAGATAGGCACAATCCAAGAGACCCAGTACTTC. This codes for CASSQIGTIQETQYF.

The count of this clone is one. The gene calls are TRBV19 and TRBJ2-1; D not resolved. The CDR3 has 15 amino acids. V lost 4 bases and J lost 4, with 14 bases in between. Germline assignment: CDR1 LNHDA and CDR2 SQIVND (reference sequence). The chain's CDR3 is CASSTGLEGYNEQFF. The CDR3 nucleotides read TGTGCCAGTAGTACCGGCCTCGAAGGGTACAATGAGCAGTTCTTC.

The chain uses TRBV28 and TRBJ2-3; the D is unclear. Trimming stripped 1 base from V and 3 bases from J, with 11 bases between. The length of the CDR3 is 15 residues. Germline lookup yields CDR1 MDHEN and CDR2 SYDVKM. The CDR3 loop reads CASSLSDVATDTQYF. CDR3 coding DNA: TGTGCCAGCAGTTTATCAGATGTGGCGACAGATACGCAGTATTTT.

Only a few counts were recorded for this clone. The chain has TRBV4-2 and TRBJ2-2; 7 bases align to TRBD2. V dropped 5 bases and J dropped 7; count of bases not matched to a gene: 7. The CDR3 extends over 14 amino acids. From germline, CDR1 is LGHNA and CDR2 YNFKEQ. The CDR3 loop is CASSSRTSSGELFF. The CDR3 nucleotides read TGTGCCAGCAGCTCGCGGACTAGTAGCGGGGAGCTGTTTTTT.

This clone has only a few counts. The chain employs TRBV28 and TRBJ1-1; no definite D call. Germline assignment: CDR1 MDHEN and CDR2 SYDVKM. Trimming pared 7 bases from V and 6 bases from J, leaving 21 bases between. The CDR3 is 15 amino acids. Written as DNA, the CDR3 is TGTGCCAGCATTGCTACCCCATCCCAAAACGCTGAAGCTTTCTTT. Protein: CASIATPSQNAEAFF.

V and J are TRBV18 and TRBJ1-4; maybe TRBD1 (6 bases). V was cut by 5 bases and J by 8 bases, with 12 bases left in between. Germline lookup yields CDR1 KGHSH and CDR2 LQKENI. This CDR3 has 13 residues. DNA for the CDR3: TGTGCCAGCTCAGGGTCCAGGGGCGAAAAACTGTTTTTT. This gives the protein CASSGSRGEKLFF.

This sequence joins TRBV9 and TRBJ1-6; TRBD1 matches 10 bases. Trimming at V came to 0 bases and at J to 14 bases, leaving 8 bases not matched to a gene. Germline CDR1 SGDLS, CDR2 YYNGEE. The CDR3 extends over 15 amino acids. The CDR3 DNA sequence: TGTGCCAGCAGCGTAGAGGGGGACAGGGGATCAACCCTCCACTTT. Protein sequence: CASSVEGDRGSTLHF.

This clone is a singleton in its sample. The chain joins TRBV6-5 to TRBJ2-2; D remains ambiguous. The V gene lost 0 bases and the J gene lost 4 bases, with 6 bases spanning the gap. Looked up from germline, CDR1 is MNHEY and CDR2 is SVGAGI. The CDR3 consists of 14 residues. CDR3 DNA sequence: TGTGCCAGCAGTTACTCGCGAGGCACCGGGGAGCTGTTTTTT. Translating it yields CASSYSRGTGELFF.

The chain uses TRBV30 and TRBJ1-5; possible D gene TRBD1, 5 bases. CDR1 and CDR2 from the germline V gene are GTSNPN and SVGIG (reference sequence). This CDR3 comprises 13 residues. CDR3 sequence (DNA): TGTGCATCAGGGTTCAGGGGCAATCAGCCCCAGCATTTT. Translation: CASGFRGNQPQHF.

This sequence joins TRBV28 and TRBJ1-5, with 9 bases fitting TRBD1. Trimming at V came to 7 bases and at J to 4 bases, leaving 11 bases not matched to a gene. This CDR3 comprises 16 residues. In germline, CDR1 is MDHEN, CDR2 SYDVKM. The CDR3 loop is CASKGVRQGVNQPQHF. In DNA, the CDR3 is TGTGCCAGCAAAGGAGTCAGACAGGGGGTAAATCAGCCCCAGCATTTT.

This clone was seen a handful of times. The J gene is TRBJ2-5, the V gene TRBV29-1, with 9 bases lining up with TRBD2. The J call is uncertain, as TRBJ2-7 better fits the DNA end. The V gene's germline CDR1 is SQVTM and CDR2 ANQGSEA. The CDR3 extends over 12 amino acids. The CDR3 sequence is CSVAREGDEQYF. The CDR3 coding sequence is TGCAGCGTGGCGCGGGAGGGAGACGAGCAGTACTTC.

The chain carries TRBV5-1 and TRBJ1-1; the match to TRBD1 covers 7 bases. The length of the CDR3 is 15 residues. V shed 3 bases and J 3 bases; nucleotides not matched to a gene: 8. Germline V gene sequence: CDR1 SGHRS, CDR2 YFSETQ. The DNA for the CDR3 is TGCGCCAGCAGCTACCTGACAGGGTCCGACACTGAAGCTTTCTTT. Protein sequence: CASSYLTGSDTEAFF. Complete variable domain (other parts from reference TRBV5-1 and TRBJ1-1): KAGVTQTPRYLIKTRGQQVTLSCSPISGHRSVSWYQQTPGQGLQFLFEYFSETQRNKGNFPGRFSGRQFSNSRSEMNVSTLELGDSALYLCASSYLTGSDTEAFFGQGTRLTVV.

V gene TRBV5-4 combines with J gene TRBJ2-5; 12 bases fit TRBD2. Unmatched junction bases numbered 10, after V lost 5 bases and J lost 5 bases. Germline V gives CDR1 SGHNT, CDR2 YYREEE (reference sequence). The CDR3 consists of 16 residues. CDR3 amino acids: CASSKPTSGSRETQYF. The CDR3 nucleotides are TGTGCCAGCAGTAAACCGACTAGCGGGAGTAGGGAGACCCAGTACTTC.

V is TRBV10-3 and J is TRBJ1-5; 11 bases match TRBD1. Germline lookup yields CDR1 ENHRY and CDR2 SYGVKD. V shed 6 bases, J shed 4 bases, and the junction held 2 bases outside the gene matches. CDR3 size: 14 residues. The CDR3 DNA is TGTGCCATCAGGGGACAGGGGGGAAATCAGCCCCAGCATTTT. Translation gives CAIRGQGGNQPQHF.

The chain recombines TRBV30 with TRBJ1-2; tentative D call: TRBD1 (6 bases). V lost 2 bases to trimming and J lost 5 bases, with 21 bases between them. Germline CDR1 reads GTSNPN; CDR2 reads SVGIG (reference sequence). The CDR3 sequence is 16 residues long. The chain's CDR3 is CAWSKTGAGAGYGYTF. CDR3 nucleotide sequence: TGTGCCTGGAGTAAAACGGGTGCAGGGGCGGGGTATGGCTACACCTTC.

The chain carries TRBV13 and TRBJ2-5, with 10 bases fitting TRBD1. Germline V gene data show CDR1 as PRHDT and CDR2 as FYEKMQ (reference sequence). The CDR3 covers 14 residues. Trimming cost V 5 bases and J 4 bases; bases outside gene matches: 4. Written as DNA, the CDR3 is TGTGCCAGCAGCCTGAGACAGGGGGCAGAGACCCAGTACTTC. Amino acid sequence: CASSLRQGAETQYF. Complete variable domain (other parts from reference TRBV13 and TRBJ2-5): AAGVIQSPRHLIKEKRETATLKCYPIPRHDTVYWYQQGPGQDPQFLISFYEKMQSDKGSIPDRFSAQQFSDYHSELNMSSLELGDSALYFCASSLRQGAETQYFGPGTRLLVL.

This chain joins TRBV29-1 and TRBJ2-1; 14 positions agree with TRBD2. The CDR3 spans 16 residues. V lost 6 bases and J lost 7; bases outside the gene matches: 11. The germline gives CDR1 SQVTM, CDR2 ANQGSEA. The CDR3: CSVGTSGSRMNNEQFF. DNA of the CDR3: TGCAGCGTCGGGACTAGCGGGAGCCGGATGAATAATGAGCAGTTCTTC.

The V and J genes are TRBV19 and TRBJ2-1; weak D call: TRBD2 (5 bases). Germline CDR1 reads LNHDA; CDR2 reads SQIVND (reference sequence). The CDR3 contains 15 residues. Trimming stripped 8 bases from V and 0 bases from J, with 14 bases between. CDR3 amino acids: CASDEGGSSYNEQFF. CDR3 nucleotides: TGTGCCAGTGATGAGGGCGGAAGCTCCTACAATGAGCAGTTCTTC.

The chain has TRBV11-1 and TRBJ2-7, with D maybe TRBD2 (6 bases). The germline gives CDR1 SGHAT, CDR2 FQDESV (reference sequence). This CDR3 is 15 amino acids long. Trimming pared 1 base from V and 6 bases from J, leaving 16 bases between. The CDR3 DNA is TGTGCCAGCAGCTTAGGCGGGGTTAACCCTCTCGAGCAGTACTTC. Translating gives CASSLGGVNPLEQYF. Using reference TRBV11-1 and TRBJ2-7 for the parts outside the CDR3, the full variable domain is EAEVAQSPRYKITEKSQAVAFWCDPISGHATLYWYRQILGQGPELLVQFQDESVVDDSQLPKDRFSAERLKGVDSTLKIQPAELGDSAMYLCASSLGGVNPLEQYFGPGTRLTVT.

In DNA form, the CDR3 reads TGTGCCAGCAGCTTGTTAGGCAGGATGAGCTCCTACGAGCAGTACTTC. Amino acid sequence: CASSLLGRMSSYEQYF. The gene calls are TRBV5-6 and TRBJ2-7; D remains ambiguous. The V end lost 1 base, the J end lost 0 bases, and 14 bases lay between the germline ends. CDR1 is SGHDT, CDR2 YYEEEE, per germline. The CDR3 sequence is 16 residues long.

The rearrangement uses TRBV30 and TRBJ2-1, with 8 bases lining up with TRBD1. The germline CDR1 and CDR2 sequences are GTSNPN and SVGIG (reference sequence). This CDR3 has 15 amino acids. The V and J ends lost 0 bases and 8 bases, in that order; junction bases with no gene match: 9. Here the CDR3 reads CAWSVPGTGVDEQFF. The CDR3 DNA follows: TGTGCCTGGAGTGTACCCGGGACAGGAGTCGATGAGCAGTTCTTC.